Listed below are T cell receptor beta chains from one sample, sequenced in a study of early T cells in non-severe SARS-CoV-2 infection. One entry per CDR3 protein, called by TCRdb with MiXCR from the 5' RACE reads. The sample has around 60,000 distinct CDR3 sequences, 12% seen once. The source material was whole blood. These receptors came from an adult who was a healthcare worker with PCR-confirmed SARS-CoV-2 infection or an uninfected control (not recorded which). The CDR3 runs from the conserved cysteine through the conserved F or W. D genes are given only for firm matches. Clone sizes are given selectively: once, few, many, or a class where the clone is expanded.

abundance: many
j_gene: TRBJ2-5
v_gene: TRBV5-5
d_gene: TRBD1
CDR3nt: TGTGCCAGCAGCTTGGTACCTCAGGGGGCAGAGACCCAGTACTTC
CDR3aa: CASSLVPQGAETQYF

abundance: few
j_gene: TRBJ2-1
v_gene: TRBV18
d_gene: NA
CDR3nt: TGTGCCAGCTCACCCCGGGGGGCGAATGAGCAGTTCTTC
CDR3aa: CASSPRGANEQFF

abundance: NA
j_gene: TRBJ2-7
v_gene: TRBV7-9
d_gene: NA
CDR3nt: TGTGCCAGCAGCCACACCTACGAGCAGTACTTC
CDR3aa: CASSHTYEQYF

abundance: few
j_gene: TRBJ2-1
v_gene: TRBV5-1
d_gene: NA
CDR3nt: TGCGCCAGCAGCCCACAGGACCACGCCCTGCGTGAGCAGTTCTTC
CDR3aa: CASSPQDHALREQFF

abundance: many
j_gene: TRBJ1-1
v_gene: TRBV5-1
d_gene: NA
CDR3nt: TGCGCCAGCAGGTTGGGTTCAGGGAACACTGAAGCTTTCTTT
CDR3aa: CASRLGSGNTEAFF

abundance: many
j_gene: TRBJ1-3
v_gene: TRBV28
d_gene: NA
CDR3nt: TGTGCCAGCAGTTTAGGAGGGTCTGGAAACACCATATATTTT
CDR3aa: CASSLGGSGNTIYF

abundance: many
j_gene: TRBJ1-1
v_gene: TRBV5-4
d_gene: NA
CDR3nt: TGTGCCAGCAGCAGCCGACAGGTGAACACTGAAGCTTTCTTT
CDR3aa: CASSSRQVNTEAFF

abundance: few
j_gene: TRBJ2-1
v_gene: TRBV20-1
d_gene: TRBD2
CDR3nt: TGCAGTGCTAGAGAGCGGGGGGGCCGTGAGTATGAGCAGTTCTTC
CDR3aa: CSARERGGREYEQFF

abundance: many
j_gene: TRBJ2-7
v_gene: TRBV6-6
d_gene: TRBD2
CDR3nt: TGTGCCAGCAGTTTTACAGCGGGAAACAGCGAGCAGTACTTC
CDR3aa: CASSFTAGNSEQYF

abundance: many
j_gene: TRBJ1-1
v_gene: TRBV5-1
d_gene: NA
CDR3nt: TGCGCCAGCAGCTACGACGGCCCGAACACTGAAGCTTTCTTT
CDR3aa: CASSYDGPNTEAFF

abundance: NA
j_gene: TRBJ2-4
v_gene: TRBV5-5
d_gene: TRBD1
CDR3nt: TGTGCCAGCAGCTTGGAGGGGACAGGTAAAAACATTCAGTACTTC
CDR3aa: CASSLEGTGKNIQYF

abundance: many
j_gene: TRBJ2-7
v_gene: TRBV27
d_gene: TRBD2
CDR3nt: TGTGCCAGCAGTTTAGCGGCTAGCGGGGGCTACGAGCAGTACTTC
CDR3aa: CASSLAASGGYEQYF

abundance: NA
j_gene: TRBJ2-7
v_gene: TRBV3-1
d_gene: TRBD2
CDR3nt: TGTGCCAGCAGCCTCCGGACTAGCGGGGCCTACGAGCAGTACTTC
CDR3aa: CASSLRTSGAYEQYF

abundance: NA
j_gene: TRBJ2-1
v_gene: TRBV29-1
d_gene: TRBD2
CDR3nt: TGCAGCGCGCGACTAGCGGGAAACTACAATGAGCAGTTCTTC
CDR3aa: CSARLAGNYNEQFF

abundance: NA
j_gene: TRBJ1-4
v_gene: TRBV20-1
d_gene: NA
CDR3nt: TGCAGTGCTAGTAATCCCAGGGTCTCAACTAATGAAAAACTGTTTTTT
CDR3aa: CSASNPRVSTNEKLFF

abundance: NA
j_gene: TRBJ1-4
v_gene: TRBV15
d_gene: NA
CDR3nt: TGTGCCACCAGCAGAGAAGGAGGAAGTAGTGAAAAACTGTTTTTT
CDR3aa: CATSREGGSSEKLFF

abundance: many
j_gene: TRBJ2-7
v_gene: TRBV7-2
d_gene: TRBD2
CDR3nt: TGTGCCAGCAGCTTAGGGGGGACTAGCGGGACCTACGAGCAGTACTTC
CDR3aa: CASSLGGTSGTYEQYF

abundance: few
j_gene: TRBJ2-1
v_gene: TRBV7-8
d_gene: TRBD2
CDR3nt: TGTGCCAGCAGCGTACTAGCGGGGGGCTCCTCCTACAATGAGCAGTTCTTC
CDR3aa: CASSVLAGGSSYNEQFF

abundance: NA
j_gene: TRBJ2-3
v_gene: TRBV27
d_gene: TRBD2
CDR3nt: TGTGCCAGCAGCCTTCGGGAGGGGCTCACAGATACGCAGTATTTT
CDR3aa: CASSLREGLTDTQYF

abundance: few
j_gene: TRBJ2-7
v_gene: TRBV11-3
d_gene: NA
CDR3nt: TGTGCCAGCGGAGGGACAGCGGGCGAGCAGTACTTC
CDR3aa: CASGGTAGEQYF

abundance: NA
j_gene: TRBJ1-1
v_gene: TRBV29-1
d_gene: TRBD1
CDR3nt: TGCAGCGTAAGGGGACAGGGGGCTTCTGAAGCTTTCTTT
CDR3aa: CSVRGQGASEAFF

abundance: NA
j_gene: TRBJ2-5
v_gene: TRBV20-1
d_gene: NA
CDR3nt: TGCAGTGCTAGAGATGGGAGGGACAGTCAAGAGACCCAGTACTTC
CDR3aa: CSARDGRDSQETQYF

abundance: many
j_gene: TRBJ2-5
v_gene: TRBV13
d_gene: TRBD1
CDR3nt: TGTGCCAGCAGCGAAGTCGGACAGGGGGAGACCCAGTACTTC
CDR3aa: CASSEVGQGETQYF

abundance: medium-sized
j_gene: TRBJ2-3
v_gene: TRBV14
d_gene: TRBD2
CDR3nt: TGTGCCAGCAGCCAAGATAGCGGGAGAACGGGAGATACGCAGTATTTT
CDR3aa: CASSQDSGRTGDTQYF

abundance: many
j_gene: TRBJ1-2
v_gene: TRBV29-1
d_gene: TRBD1
CDR3nt: TGCAGCGTAAAAACCCCGGGACAGGGAGCTGGTGGCTACACCTTC
CDR3aa: CSVKTPGQGAGGYTF

abundance: NA
j_gene: TRBJ2-5
v_gene: TRBV11-1
d_gene: NA
CDR3nt: TGTGCCAGCAGCTTACTCCAGGGAGGAGGGTACCAAGAGACCCAGTACTTC
CDR3aa: CASSLLQGGGYQETQYF